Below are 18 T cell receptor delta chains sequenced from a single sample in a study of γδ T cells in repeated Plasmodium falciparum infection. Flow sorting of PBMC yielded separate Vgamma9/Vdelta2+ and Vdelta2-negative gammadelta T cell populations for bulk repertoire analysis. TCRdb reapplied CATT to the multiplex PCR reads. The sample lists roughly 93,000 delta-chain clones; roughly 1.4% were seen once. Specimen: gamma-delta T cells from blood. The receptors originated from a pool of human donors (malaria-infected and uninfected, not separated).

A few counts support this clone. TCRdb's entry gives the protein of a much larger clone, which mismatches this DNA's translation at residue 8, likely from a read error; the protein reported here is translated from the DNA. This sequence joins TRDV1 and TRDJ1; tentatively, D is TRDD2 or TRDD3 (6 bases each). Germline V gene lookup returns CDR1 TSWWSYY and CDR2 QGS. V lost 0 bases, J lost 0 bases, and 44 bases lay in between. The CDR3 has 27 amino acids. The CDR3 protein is CALGELWTFRWPSLGPNKGFYTDKLIF. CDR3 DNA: TGTGCTCTTGGGGAACTTTGGACCTTTCGATGGCCTTCCCTGGGGCCTAATAAGGGTTTTTACACCGATAAACTCATCTTT.

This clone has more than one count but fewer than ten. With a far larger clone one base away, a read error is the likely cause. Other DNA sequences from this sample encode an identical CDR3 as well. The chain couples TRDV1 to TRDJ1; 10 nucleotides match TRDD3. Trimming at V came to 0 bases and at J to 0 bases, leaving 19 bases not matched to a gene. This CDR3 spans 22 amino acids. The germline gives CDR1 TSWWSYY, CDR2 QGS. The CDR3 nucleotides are TGTGCTCTTGGGGAACTTGGCCCCCTCAAAGTACTGGGGGATCCGAACACCGATAAACTCATCTTT. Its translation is CALGELGPLKVLGDPNTDKLIF.

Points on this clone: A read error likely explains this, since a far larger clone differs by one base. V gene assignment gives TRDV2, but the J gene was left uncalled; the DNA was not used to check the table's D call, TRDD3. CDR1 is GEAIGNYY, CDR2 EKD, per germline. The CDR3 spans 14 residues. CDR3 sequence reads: CACDLLRGYAKLIF. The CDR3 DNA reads TGTGCCTGTGACCTCCTAAGGGGATACGCTAAGCTCATCTTT.

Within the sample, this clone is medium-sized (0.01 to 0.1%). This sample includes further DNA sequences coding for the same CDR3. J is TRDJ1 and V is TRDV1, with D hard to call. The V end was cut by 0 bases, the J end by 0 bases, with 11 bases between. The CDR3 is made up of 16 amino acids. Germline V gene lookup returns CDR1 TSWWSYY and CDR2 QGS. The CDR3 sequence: CALGELKGLHTDKLIF. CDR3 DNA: TGTGCTCTTGGGGAACTAAAAGGGCTCCACACCGATAAACTCATCTTT.

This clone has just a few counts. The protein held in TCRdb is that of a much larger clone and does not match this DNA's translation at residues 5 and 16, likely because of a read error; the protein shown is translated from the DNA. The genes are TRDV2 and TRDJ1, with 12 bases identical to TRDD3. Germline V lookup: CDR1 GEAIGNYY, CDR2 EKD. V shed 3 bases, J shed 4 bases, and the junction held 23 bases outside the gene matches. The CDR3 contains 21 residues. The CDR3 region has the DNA TGTGCCTGTGACGCCGTTACTGGGGGATACACCATTCCTTCCCACATCGATAAACTCATCTTT. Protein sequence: CACDAVTGGYTIPSHIDKLIF.

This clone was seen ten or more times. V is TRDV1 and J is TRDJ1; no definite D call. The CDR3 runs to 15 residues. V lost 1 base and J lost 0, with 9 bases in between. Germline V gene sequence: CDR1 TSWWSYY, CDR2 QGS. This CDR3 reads CALGEQRHNTDKLIF. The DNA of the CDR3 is TGTGCTCTTGGGGAACAACGGCACAACACCGATAAACTCATCTTT.

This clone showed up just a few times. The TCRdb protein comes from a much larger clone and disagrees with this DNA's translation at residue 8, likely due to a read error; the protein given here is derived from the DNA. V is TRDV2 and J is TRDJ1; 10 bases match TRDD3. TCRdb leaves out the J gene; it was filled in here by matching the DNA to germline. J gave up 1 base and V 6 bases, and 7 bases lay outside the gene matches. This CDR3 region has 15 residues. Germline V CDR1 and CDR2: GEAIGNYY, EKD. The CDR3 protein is CACTTGGCGTDKLIF. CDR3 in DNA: TGTGCCTGTACCACTGGGGGATGCGGCACCGATAAACTCATCTTT.

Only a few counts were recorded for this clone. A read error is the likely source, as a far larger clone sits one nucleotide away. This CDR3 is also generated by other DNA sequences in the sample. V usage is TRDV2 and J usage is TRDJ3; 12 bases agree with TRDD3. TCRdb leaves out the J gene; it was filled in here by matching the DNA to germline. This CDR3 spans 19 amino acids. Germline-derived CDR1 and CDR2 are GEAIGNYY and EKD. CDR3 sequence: CACPEAWGIRSWDTRQMFF. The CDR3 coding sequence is TGTGCCTGTCCCGAGGCCTGGGGGATACGCTCCTGGGACACCCGGCAGATGTTTTTC.

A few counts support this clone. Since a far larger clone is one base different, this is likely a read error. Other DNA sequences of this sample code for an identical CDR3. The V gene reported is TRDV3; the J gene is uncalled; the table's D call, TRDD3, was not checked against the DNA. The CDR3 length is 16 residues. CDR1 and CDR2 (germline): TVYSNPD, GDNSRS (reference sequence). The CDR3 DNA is TGTGCCTTTAGGAATGGGGGATCCAGTTACACCGATAAGCTCATCTTT. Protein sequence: CAFRNGGSSYTDKLIF.

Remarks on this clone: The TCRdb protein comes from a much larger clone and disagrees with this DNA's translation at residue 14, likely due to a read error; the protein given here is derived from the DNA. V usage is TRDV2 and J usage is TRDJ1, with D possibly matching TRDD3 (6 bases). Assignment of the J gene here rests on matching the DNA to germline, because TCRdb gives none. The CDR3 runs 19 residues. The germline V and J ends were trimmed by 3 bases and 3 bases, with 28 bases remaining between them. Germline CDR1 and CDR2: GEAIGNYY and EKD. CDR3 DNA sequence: TGTGCCTGTGACCCTCTTCCAGTCCGGATACCGGATCTCGCCGATAAACTCATCTTT. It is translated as CACDPLPVRIPDLADKLIF.

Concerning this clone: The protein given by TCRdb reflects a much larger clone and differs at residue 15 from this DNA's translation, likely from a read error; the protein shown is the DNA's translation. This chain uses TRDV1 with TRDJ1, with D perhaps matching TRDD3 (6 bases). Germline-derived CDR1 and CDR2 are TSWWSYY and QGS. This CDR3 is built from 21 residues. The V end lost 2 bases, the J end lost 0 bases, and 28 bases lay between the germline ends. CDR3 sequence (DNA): TGTGCTCTTGGGGAAGTTAGTGTCGTACCGTACTGGGTCCTCCACACCGATAAACTCATCTTT. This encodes CALGEVSVVPYWVLHTDKLIF.

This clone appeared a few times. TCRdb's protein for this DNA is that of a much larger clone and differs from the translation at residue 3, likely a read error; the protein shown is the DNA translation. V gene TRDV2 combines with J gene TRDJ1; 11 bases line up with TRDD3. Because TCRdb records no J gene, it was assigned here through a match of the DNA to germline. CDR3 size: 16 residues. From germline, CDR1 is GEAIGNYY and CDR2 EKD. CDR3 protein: CAWDTIYGGYADKLIF. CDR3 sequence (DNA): TGTGCCTGGGACACGATCTATGGGGGATACGCCGATAAACTCATCTTT.

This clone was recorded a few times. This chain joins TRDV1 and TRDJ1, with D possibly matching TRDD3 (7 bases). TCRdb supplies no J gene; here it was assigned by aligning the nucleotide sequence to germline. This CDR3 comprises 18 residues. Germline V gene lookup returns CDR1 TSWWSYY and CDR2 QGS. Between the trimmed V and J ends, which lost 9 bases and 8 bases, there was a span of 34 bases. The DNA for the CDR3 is TGTGCTCTGTGTTCCCCTTCCACCTCGTGCTGGGGGTCTTTGAAACTCATCTTT. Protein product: CALCSPSTSCWGSLKLIF.

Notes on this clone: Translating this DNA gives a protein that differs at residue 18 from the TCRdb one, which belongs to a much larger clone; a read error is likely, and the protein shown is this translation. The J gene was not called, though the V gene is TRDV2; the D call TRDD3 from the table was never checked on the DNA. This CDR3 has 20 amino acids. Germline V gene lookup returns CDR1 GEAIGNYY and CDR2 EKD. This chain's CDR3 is CACDSLGDTNQLRSADKPIF. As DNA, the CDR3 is TGTGCCTGTGACTCACTGGGGGATACGAATCAGCTAAGGAGCGCCGATAAACCCATCTTT.

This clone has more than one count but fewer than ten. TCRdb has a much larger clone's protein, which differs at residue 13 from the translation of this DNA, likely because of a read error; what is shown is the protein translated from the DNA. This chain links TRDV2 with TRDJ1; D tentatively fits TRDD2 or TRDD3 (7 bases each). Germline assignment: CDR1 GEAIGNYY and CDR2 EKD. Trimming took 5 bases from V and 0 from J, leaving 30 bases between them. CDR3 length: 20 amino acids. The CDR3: CACAVPTYWGGTRYTDKLIF. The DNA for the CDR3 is TGTGCCTGTGCGGTTCCTACGTACTGGGGAGGGACAAGGTACACCGATAAACTCATCTTT.

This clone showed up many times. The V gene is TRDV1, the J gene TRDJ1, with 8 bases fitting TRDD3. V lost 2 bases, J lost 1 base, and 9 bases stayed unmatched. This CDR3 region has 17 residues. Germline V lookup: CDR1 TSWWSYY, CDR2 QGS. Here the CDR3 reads CALGESGGDRGTDKLIF. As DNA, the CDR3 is TGTGCTCTTGGGGAAAGTGGGGGGGATAGAGGCACCGATAAACTCATCTTT.

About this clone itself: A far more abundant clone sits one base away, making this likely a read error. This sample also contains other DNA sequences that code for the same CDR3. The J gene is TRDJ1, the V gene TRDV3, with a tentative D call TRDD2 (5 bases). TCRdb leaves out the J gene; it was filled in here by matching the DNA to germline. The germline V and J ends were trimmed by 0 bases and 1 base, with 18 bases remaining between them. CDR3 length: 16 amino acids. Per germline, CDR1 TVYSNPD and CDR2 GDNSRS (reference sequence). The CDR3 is CAFSTFVPLPTDKLIF. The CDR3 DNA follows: TGTGCCTTTAGTACCTTCGTCCCCCTCCCCACCGATAAACTCATCTTT. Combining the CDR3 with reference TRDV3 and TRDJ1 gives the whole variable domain CDKVTQSSPDQTVASGSEVVLLCTYDTVYSNPDLFWYRIRPDYSFQFVFYGDNSRSEGADFTQGRFSVKHILTQKAFHLVISPVRTEDSATYYCAFSTFVPLPTDKLIFGKGTRVTVEP.

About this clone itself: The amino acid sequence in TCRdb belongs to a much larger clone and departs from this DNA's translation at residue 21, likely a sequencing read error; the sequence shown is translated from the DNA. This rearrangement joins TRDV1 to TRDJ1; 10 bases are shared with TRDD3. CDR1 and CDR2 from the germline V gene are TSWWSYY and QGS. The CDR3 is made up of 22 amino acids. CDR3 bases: TGTGCTCTTGGGAAGAGTCGACCTAATGGTGTAAGAGTACTGGGGGATGGGGTTAAACTCACCTTT. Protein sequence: CALGKSRPNGVRVLGDGVKLTF.